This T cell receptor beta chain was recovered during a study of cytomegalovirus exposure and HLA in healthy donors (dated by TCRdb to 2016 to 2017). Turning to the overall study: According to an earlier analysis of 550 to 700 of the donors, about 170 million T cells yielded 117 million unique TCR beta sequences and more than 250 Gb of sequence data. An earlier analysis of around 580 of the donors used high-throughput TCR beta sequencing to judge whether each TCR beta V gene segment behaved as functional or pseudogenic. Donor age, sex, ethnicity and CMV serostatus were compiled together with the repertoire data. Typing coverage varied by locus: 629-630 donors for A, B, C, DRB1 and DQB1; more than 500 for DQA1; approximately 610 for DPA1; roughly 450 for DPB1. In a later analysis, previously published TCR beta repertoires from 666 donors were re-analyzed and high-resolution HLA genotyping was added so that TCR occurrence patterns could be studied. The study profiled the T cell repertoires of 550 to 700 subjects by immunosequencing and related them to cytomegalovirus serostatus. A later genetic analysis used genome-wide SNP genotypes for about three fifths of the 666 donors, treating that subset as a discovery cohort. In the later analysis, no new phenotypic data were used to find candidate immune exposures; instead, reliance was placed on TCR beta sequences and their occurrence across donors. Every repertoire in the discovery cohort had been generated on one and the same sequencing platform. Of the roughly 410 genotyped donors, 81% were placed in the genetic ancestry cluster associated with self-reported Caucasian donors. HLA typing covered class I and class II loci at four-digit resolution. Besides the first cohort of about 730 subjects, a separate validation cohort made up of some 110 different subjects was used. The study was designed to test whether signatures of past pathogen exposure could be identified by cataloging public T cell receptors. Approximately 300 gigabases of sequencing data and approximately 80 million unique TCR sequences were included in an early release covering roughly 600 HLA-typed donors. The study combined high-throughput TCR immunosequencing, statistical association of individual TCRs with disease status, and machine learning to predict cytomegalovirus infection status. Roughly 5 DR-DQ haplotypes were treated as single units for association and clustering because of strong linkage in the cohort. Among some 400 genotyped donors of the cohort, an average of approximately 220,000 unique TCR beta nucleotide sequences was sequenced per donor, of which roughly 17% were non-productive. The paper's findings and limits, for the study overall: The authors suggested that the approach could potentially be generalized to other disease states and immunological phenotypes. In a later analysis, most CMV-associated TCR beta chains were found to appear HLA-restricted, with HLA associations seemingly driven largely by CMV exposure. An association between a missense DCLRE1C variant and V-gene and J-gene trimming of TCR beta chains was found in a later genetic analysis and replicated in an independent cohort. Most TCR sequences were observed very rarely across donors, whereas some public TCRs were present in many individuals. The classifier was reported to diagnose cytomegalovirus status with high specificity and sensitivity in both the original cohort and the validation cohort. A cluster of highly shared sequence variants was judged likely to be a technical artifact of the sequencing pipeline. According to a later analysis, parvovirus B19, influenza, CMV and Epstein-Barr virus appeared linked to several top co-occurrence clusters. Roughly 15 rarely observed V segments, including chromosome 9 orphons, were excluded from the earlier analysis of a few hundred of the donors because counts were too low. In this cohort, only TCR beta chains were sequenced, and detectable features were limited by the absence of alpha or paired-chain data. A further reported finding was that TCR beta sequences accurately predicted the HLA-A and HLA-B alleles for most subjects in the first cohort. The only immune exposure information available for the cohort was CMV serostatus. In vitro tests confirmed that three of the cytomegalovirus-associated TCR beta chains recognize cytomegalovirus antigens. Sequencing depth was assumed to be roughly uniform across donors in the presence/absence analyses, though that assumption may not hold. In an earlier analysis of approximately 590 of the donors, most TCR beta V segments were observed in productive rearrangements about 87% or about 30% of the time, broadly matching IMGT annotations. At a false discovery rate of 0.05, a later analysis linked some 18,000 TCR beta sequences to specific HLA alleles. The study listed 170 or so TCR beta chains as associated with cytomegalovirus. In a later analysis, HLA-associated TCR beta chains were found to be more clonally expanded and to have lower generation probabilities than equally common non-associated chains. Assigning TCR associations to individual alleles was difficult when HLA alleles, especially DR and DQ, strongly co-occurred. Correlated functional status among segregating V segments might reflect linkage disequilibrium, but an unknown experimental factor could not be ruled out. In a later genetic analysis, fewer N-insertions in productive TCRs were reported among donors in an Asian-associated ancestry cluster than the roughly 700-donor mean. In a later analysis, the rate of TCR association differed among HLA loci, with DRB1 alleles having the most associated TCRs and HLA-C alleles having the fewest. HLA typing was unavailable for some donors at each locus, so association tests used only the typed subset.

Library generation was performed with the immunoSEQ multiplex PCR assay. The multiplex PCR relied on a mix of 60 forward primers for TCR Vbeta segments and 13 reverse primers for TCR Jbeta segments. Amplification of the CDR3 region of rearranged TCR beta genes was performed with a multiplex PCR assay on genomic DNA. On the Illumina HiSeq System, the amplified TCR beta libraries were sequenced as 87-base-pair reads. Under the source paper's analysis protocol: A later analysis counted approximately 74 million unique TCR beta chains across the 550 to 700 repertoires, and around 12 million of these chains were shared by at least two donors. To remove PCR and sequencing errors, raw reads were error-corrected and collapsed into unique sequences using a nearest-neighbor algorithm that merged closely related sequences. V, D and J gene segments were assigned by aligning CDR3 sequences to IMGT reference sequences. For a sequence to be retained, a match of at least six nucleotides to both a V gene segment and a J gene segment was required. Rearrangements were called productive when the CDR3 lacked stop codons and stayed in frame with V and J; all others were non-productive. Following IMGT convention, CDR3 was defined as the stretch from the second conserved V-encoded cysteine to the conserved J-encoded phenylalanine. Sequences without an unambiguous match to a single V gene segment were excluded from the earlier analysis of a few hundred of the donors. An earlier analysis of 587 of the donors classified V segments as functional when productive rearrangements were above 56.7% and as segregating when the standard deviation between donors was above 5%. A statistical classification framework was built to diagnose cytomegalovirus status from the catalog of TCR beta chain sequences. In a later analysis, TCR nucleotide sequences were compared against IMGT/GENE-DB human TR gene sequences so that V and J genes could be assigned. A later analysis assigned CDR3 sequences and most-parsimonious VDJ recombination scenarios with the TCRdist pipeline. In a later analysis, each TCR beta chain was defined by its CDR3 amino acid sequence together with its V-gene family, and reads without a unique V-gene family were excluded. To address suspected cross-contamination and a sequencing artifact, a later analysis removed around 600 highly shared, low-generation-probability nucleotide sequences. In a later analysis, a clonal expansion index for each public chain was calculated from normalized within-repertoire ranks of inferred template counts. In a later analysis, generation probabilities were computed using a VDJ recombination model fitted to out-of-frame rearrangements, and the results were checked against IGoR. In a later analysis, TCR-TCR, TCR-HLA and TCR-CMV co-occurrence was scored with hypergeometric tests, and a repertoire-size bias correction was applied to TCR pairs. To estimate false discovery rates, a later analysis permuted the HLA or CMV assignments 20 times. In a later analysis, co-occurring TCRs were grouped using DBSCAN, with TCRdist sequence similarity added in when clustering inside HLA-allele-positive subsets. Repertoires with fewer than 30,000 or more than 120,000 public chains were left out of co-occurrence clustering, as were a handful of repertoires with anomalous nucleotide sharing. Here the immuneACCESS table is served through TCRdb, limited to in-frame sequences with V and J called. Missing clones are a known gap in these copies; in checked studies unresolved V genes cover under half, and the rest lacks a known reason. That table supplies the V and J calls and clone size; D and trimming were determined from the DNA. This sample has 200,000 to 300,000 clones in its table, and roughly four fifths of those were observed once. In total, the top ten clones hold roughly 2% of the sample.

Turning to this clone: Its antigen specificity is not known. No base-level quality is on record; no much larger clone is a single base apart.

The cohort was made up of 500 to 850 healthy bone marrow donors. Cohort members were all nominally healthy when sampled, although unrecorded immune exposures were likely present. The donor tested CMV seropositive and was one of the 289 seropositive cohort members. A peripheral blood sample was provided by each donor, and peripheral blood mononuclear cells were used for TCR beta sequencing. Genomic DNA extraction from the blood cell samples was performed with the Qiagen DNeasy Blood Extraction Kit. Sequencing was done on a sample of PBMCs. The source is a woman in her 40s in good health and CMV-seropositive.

The CDR3 reads CASSDSGRGNEQFF. At the DNA level, the sequence is TGTGCCAGCAGTGACTCGGGGAGGGGGAATGAGCAGTTCTTC. Rearrangement joined TRBV6-4 to TRBJ2-1; the D gene is perhaps TRBD2, from 7 matching bases. From the cysteine through the phenylalanine, the CDR3 covers 14 amino acids. Only the CDR3 part of the read is kept: 42 bases, read in frame from the first base. Trimming removed 0 bases from V and 7 bases from J, leaving 10 bases between the germline ends. CDR1 MRHNA and CDR2 SNTAGT are derived from the germline V gene.